This T cell receptor beta chain was recovered during a study of spatial heterogeneity in lung cancer (dated by TCRdb to about 2019). Concerning the study at large: More beta-chain than alpha-chain transcripts were consistently detected, likely reflecting higher beta-chain transcript abundance. The study quantitatively compared TCR alpha and beta repertoires across multiple tumor regions, matched nontumor lung and blood in non-small cell lung cancer. At surgery, both alpha and beta chains were TCR-sequenced in under 250 tumor regions, some 64 matched nontumor lung samples and some 60 PBMC samples. In the raw uncorrected reads, each unique combination of TCR and UMI appeared more than ten times on average. TCR repertoire features were related to nonsynonymous mutation counts determined by whole-exome sequencing of tumor tissue. Study-wide findings and limitations: Confirming at a functional level the hypothesis that regional TCRs recognize regional mutations was considered to require additional single-cell paired TCR alpha and beta sequencing. Ubiquitous expanded tumor TCRs showed up in blood more often at tumor resection than at routine follow-up.

This clonotype was seen repeatedly, ten times or more. The antigen this receptor binds is unknown. Base qualities are not at hand, and no much larger clone is one base apart. The time point tag for this specimen amounts to: sample taken at primary tumor resection. Samples were obtained from about 75 patients with early-stage, untreated non-small cell lung cancer from the lung TRACERx cohort. TCR sequencing used whole RNA extracted from tumor and nontumor lung tissue, or from cryopreserved PBMC samples, without cell sorting. Only patients for whom sufficient RNA was available from at least two tumor regions were selected for TCR sequencing. The library was made by 5' RACE. This sample was sequenced with a NextSeq 500. The TCR library protocol attached a unique molecular identifier to each TCR cDNA molecule to allow correction of PCR and sequencing errors. Processing in the source paper ran as follows. TCR identification, UMI-based error correction and CDR3 extraction were all carried out with Decombinator tools. Expanded TCRs were defined as those above a frequency of 2 per 1,000, corresponding to the top 1% of the tumor frequency distribution. Renyi diversity was computed with the R vegan package after each repertoire had been subsampled 100 times to 5,000 TCRs. CDR3 similarity networks were built from amino acid triplet string-kernel similarity, connecting CDR3s with pairwise similarity above 0.82. TCRdb reworked the public reads: Q25 trimming with fastp, MiXCR clone assembly, productive beta chains retained. Each CDR3 protein gets just one entry, which takes the most common genes and DNA from the rows behind it. TCRdb, rather than the study authors, made the V and J calls. The sample has about 7,000 distinct CDR3 sequences on record, around 6.3% of them singletons. The ten most abundant clones make up more than 60% of the sample.

Sequences DFQATT (CDR1) and SNEGSKA (CDR2) are obtained from the germline V gene (reference sequence). There are 11 amino acids in the CDR3, from cysteine to phenylalanine inclusive. The only DNA kept is the CDR3, 33 bases in frame from the first base. The trim is 7 bases for V and 1 base for J, with a gap of 7 bases between the germline ends. The rearranged segments are TRBV20-1 and TRBJ1-1; the D segment could be TRBD1, given 5 matching bases. The clonotype comes from a male donor with early-stage non-small cell lung cancer. The starting material was PBMCs, obtained at surgery. The nucleotides are TGCAGTGGGGACGCGAACACTGAAGCTTTCTTT. It translates as CSGDANTEAFF.